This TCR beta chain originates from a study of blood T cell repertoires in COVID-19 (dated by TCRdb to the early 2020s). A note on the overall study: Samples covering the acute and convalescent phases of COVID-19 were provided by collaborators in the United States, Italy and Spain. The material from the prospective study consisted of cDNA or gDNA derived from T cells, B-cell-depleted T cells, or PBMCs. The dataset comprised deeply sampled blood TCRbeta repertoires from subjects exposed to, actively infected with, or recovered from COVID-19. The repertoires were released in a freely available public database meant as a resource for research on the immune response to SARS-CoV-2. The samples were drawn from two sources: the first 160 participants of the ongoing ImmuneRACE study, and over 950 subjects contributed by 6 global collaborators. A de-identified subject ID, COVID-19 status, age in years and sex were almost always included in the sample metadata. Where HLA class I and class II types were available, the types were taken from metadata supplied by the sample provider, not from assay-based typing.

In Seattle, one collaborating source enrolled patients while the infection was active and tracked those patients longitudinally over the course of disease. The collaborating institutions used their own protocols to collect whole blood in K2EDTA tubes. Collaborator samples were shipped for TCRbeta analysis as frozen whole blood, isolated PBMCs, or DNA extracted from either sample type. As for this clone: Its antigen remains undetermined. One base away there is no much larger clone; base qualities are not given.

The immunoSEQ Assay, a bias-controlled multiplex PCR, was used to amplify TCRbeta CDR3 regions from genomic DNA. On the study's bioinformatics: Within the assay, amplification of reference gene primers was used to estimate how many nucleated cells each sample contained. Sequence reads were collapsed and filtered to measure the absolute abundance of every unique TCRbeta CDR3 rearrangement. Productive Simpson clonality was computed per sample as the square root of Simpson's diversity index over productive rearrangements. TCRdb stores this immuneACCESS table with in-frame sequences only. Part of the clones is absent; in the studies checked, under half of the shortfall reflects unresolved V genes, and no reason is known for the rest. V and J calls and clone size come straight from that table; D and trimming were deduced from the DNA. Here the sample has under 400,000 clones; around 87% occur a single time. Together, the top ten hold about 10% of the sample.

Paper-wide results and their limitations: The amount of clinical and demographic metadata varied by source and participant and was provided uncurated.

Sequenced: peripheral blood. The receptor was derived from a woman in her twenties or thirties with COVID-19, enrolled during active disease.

The nucleotides read TGTGCCAGCAGTGCACAGGCGCTTTTCGAGCAGTACTTC. Its protein reads: CASSAQALFEQYF. The chain is made from TRBV2 and TRBJ2-7; tentative D gene TRBD1, with 5 bases matching. The CDR1 and CDR2 encoded by the germline V gene are SNHLY and FYNNEI. Trimming takes 4 bases from V and 6 bases from J, and the germline ends sit 13 bases apart. The CDR3, cysteine through phenylalanine, is 13 amino acids long. Of all the DNA, just the CDR3 is kept, 39 bases in frame from base 1.